These T cell receptor beta chains were read from a single sample in a study of vaccination effects on CD4 cells after COVID-19. Which antigens these TCRs recognize remains unknown. The data were produced by immunoSEQ multiplex PCR, yet TCRdb's version contains in-frame clones alone and is incomplete. The sample has about 27,000 clones, 80% to 90% seen once; the top ten hold under 1.5%. Sample: CD4+ T cells from PBMCs cultured with HCoV-NL63 spike peptides, taken after COVID-19 vaccination. These receptors originate from a human donor who received a COVID-19 vaccine. Some clones in this sample may be carry-over from other donors' samples. Each CDR3 is given with its conserved first and last residue. The D gene is left open where the match is weak. The size field is filled for only some rows; it gives once, few, many or a size class.

j_call,clone_size,d_call,v_call,cdr3_nt,cdr3_aa
TRBJ2-5,NA,TRBD1,TRBV27,TGTGCCAGCAGTGGGACAGCGAGGCGGGAGACCCAGTACTTC,CASSGTARRETQYF
TRBJ2-1,NA,TRBD1,TRBV5-1,TGCGCCAGCAGCTTGGACGGGACAGCAACCTACAATGAGCAGTTCTTC,CASSLDGTATYNEQFF
TRBJ2-5,NA,NA,TRBV18,TGTGCCAGTACGGGGGTGCGGCAAGAGACCCAGTACTTC,CASTGVRQETQYF
TRBJ2-2,NA,NA,TRBV6-5,TGTGCCAGCAGTTCGTACAGGGAAATAGCCGGGGAGCTGTTTTTT,CASSSYREIAGELFF
TRBJ1-3,NA,NA,TRBV28,TGTGCCAGCAGTTTATTGAGGTTACAGGGCGGTTCTGGAAACACCATATATTTT,CASSLLRLQGGSGNTIYF
TRBJ1-4,NA,TRBD1,TRBV10-3,TGTGCCACCTACTCGGGACAGGGGGGTGAAAAACTGTTTTTT,CATYSGQGGEKLFF
TRBJ2-2,NA,NA,TRBV30,TGTGCCTGGAGTGTCTTCGTAGCGAACACCGGGGAGCTGTTTTTT,CAWSVFVANTGELFF
TRBJ1-6,few,NA,TRBV19,TGTGCCAGTAGTATGCCGGGGGTCGGGAGTTCACCCCTCCACTTT,CASSMPGVGSSPLHF
TRBJ1-5,NA,NA,TRBV19,TGTGCCAGTAGTGGTGGTTGGAGTCAGCCCCAGCATTTT,CASSGGWSQPQHF
TRBJ2-1,NA,TRBD2,TRBV7-9,TGTGCCAGCAGCTTAGTTGCGGGGGGGCGGAATGAGCAGTTCTTC,CASSLVAGGRNEQFF
TRBJ1-3,NA,TRBD1,TRBV18,TGTGCCAGCTCACCAACCCGGGACAGAACTGGAAACACCATATATTTT,CASSPTRDRTGNTIYF
TRBJ1-2,NA,NA,TRBV28,TGTGCCAGCAGTCCCCCGTCGGGGGGTGGTCGTGGCTACACCTTC,CASSPPSGGGRGYTF
TRBJ2-4,NA,NA,TRBV5-1,TGCGCCAGCAGCCCGAAACAGGGAACGGTAGCCAAAAACATTCAGTACTTC,CASSPKQGTVAKNIQYF
TRBJ2-3,NA,TRBD1,TRBV19,TGTGCCAGTACCGGACAGGGGACAGATACGCAGTATTTT,CASTGQGTDTQYF
TRBJ2-5,NA,NA,TRBV12-3/TRBV12-4,TGTGCCAGCAGCCCTTCAGGGGAGACCCAGTACTTC,CASSPSGETQYF
TRBJ1-2,NA,NA,TRBV19,TGTGCCAGTAGTATAGATCGGGACTATGGCTACACCTTC,CASSIDRDYGYTF
TRBJ2-5,NA,TRBD1,TRBV5-1,TGCGCCAGCAGCTCGGGGACAGGCTATGGGGGGCAAGAGACCCAGTACTTC,CASSSGTGYGGQETQYF
TRBJ2-3,NA,NA,TRBV5-6,TGTGCCAGCAGCTTGGGAAGTGCGAGCACAGATACGCAGTATTTT,CASSLGSASTDTQYF
TRBJ2-3,NA,NA,TRBV10-1,TGCGCCAGCAGTGAGGACAGCGCGAATACGCAGTATTTT,CASSEDSANTQYF
TRBJ1-1,NA,NA,TRBV9,TGTGCCAGCAGCCCCCGACAGGACCCCAACACTGAAGCTTTCTTT,CASSPRQDPNTEAFF
TRBJ2-5,NA,TRBD2,TRBV4-3,TGCGCCAGCAGCCAAGGGTTTGGAGCGGGGGGGCCACAGACCCAGTACTTC,CASSQGFGAGGPQTQYF
TRBJ1-2,few,NA,TRBV30,TGTGCCTGGAGTGTACCAGACTATGGCTACACCTTC,CAWSVPDYGYTF
TRBJ2-7,NA,TRBD1,TRBV15,TGTGCCACCAGCAGAGAAGGCGCCGGGACAGGGTCATACGTGCAGTACTTC,CATSREGAGTGSYVQYF
TRBJ2-1,NA,TRBD2,TRBV19,TGTGCCAGTAACGGACTAGCGGGGGGGTCTGATGAGCAGTTCTTC,CASNGLAGGSDEQFF
TRBJ1-6,NA,NA,TRBV9,TGTGCCAGCAGCGAAGAGACCTATAATTCACCCCTCCACTTT,CASSEETYNSPLHF
TRBJ1-2,NA,NA,TRBV28,TGTGCCAGCAGTTCCTCCGGGACTGTCTATGGCTACACCTTC,CASSSSGTVYGYTF
TRBJ2-4,NA,NA,TRBV15,TGTGCCACCAGCAGAGATCGGGGGTTGGAAAACATTCAGTACTTC,CATSRDRGLENIQYF
TRBJ2-5,once,NA,TRBV28,TGTGCCAGCAGCGTCGTTAAGACACTTCAAGAGACCCAGTACTTC,CASSVVKTLQETQYF
TRBJ2-2,NA,NA,TRBV18,TGTGCCAGCTCACTACATAGCGTTGCCGGCACCGGGGAGCTGTTTTTT,CASSLHSVAGTGELFF
TRBJ2-3,once,TRBD2,TRBV6-2/TRBV6-3,TGTGCCAGCAGTTACTCGATGCAGGGAGGGTACACAGATACGCAGTATTTT,CASSYSMQGGYTDTQYF
TRBJ2-4,NA,TRBD1,TRBV10-3,TGTGCCATCAGTCAACAGGGGGCTTGGGCCAAAAACATTCAGTACTTC,CAISQQGAWAKNIQYF
TRBJ2-2,NA,NA,TRBV28,TGTGCCAGCAGTGGGGGCTTACTGGCCGGGGAGCTGTTTTTT,CASSGGLLAGELFF
TRBJ2-1,NA,NA,TRBV28,TGTGCCACCCTGCGGGACACCTCCTACAATGAGCAGTTCTTC,CATLRDTSYNEQFF
TRBJ2-5,NA,TRBD1,TRBV5-1,TGCGCCAGCAGCTTGGACGGGACAGGGGAAGAGACCCAGTACTTC,CASSLDGTGEETQYF
TRBJ2-5,few,NA,TRBV5-1,TGCGCCAGCAGCTTGGGGACCATGCAAGAGACCCAGTACTTC,CASSLGTMQETQYF
TRBJ2-1,NA,NA,TRBV2,TGTGCCAGCAGTGAAGCCGGTGGCTGGTACAATGAGCAGTTCTTC,CASSEAGGWYNEQFF
TRBJ1-2,NA,NA,TRBV18,TGTGCCAGCTCACGGGACACGGGCCCTAGGGTTGGCTACACCTTC,CASSRDTGPRVGYTF
TRBJ2-5,NA,NA,TRBV28,TGTGCCAGCTGCCCCGCGGGCACCCAGAAGACCCAGTACTTC,CASCPAGTQKTQYF
TRBJ2-6,NA,NA,TRBV7-3,TGTGCCAGCAGCCCCTTAGGGGCCAACGTCCTGACTTTC,CASSPLGANVLTF
TRBJ2-5,once,TRBD2,TRBV7-2,TGTGCCAGCAGCTCGCGGGGCGGGGGAATGGAGACCCAGTACTTC,CASSSRGGGMETQYF
TRBJ2-6,NA,NA,TRBV5-5,TGTGCCAGCAGCTTGTACTCTGGGGCCAACGTCCTGACTTTC,CASSLYSGANVLTF
TRBJ1-4,NA,NA,TRBV5-1,TGCGCCAGCAGCTTGAGGACGGGAAATGAAAAACTGTTTTTT,CASSLRTGNEKLFF
TRBJ1-3,NA,NA,TRBV18,TGTGCCAGCTCACCCGGCCGACAGGCGGGGGGAAACACCATATATTTT,CASSPGRQAGGNTIYF
TRBJ2-3,NA,NA,TRBV25-1,TGTGCCAGCAGTGTCCCAGGGGCCACAGATACGCAGTATTTT,CASSVPGATDTQYF
TRBJ2-2,NA,NA,TRBV7-9,TGTGCCAGCAGCTTAGTGACCGGCGGGTTGTTTTTT,CASSLVTGGLFF
TRBJ1-5,NA,NA,TRBV10-3,TGTGCCATCAGCGGAAATAGCAATCAGCCCCAGCATTTT,CAISGNSNQPQHF
TRBJ1-4,NA,TRBD1,TRBV5-1,TGCGCCAGCAGCTTTCAGGGGGCTATTGGGGAAAAACTGTTTTTT,CASSFQGAIGEKLFF
TRBJ1-6,once,NA,TRBV4-3,TGCGCCAGCAGCCCGGGCCGCCGCTATAATTCACCCCTCCACTTT,CASSPGRRYNSPLHF
TRBJ2-5,once,NA,TRBV11-3,TGTGCCAGCAGCCGGGAGGGGGCGATCGGAGAGACCCAGTACTTC,CASSREGAIGETQYF
TRBJ2-4,NA,NA,TRBV6-1,TGTGCCAGCAGTGATACTCCACCCGCTGGGGGCGCGGGCAAAAACATTCAGTACTTC,CASSDTPPAGGAGKNIQYF
TRBJ1-1,NA,TRBD1,TRBV24-1,TGTGCCACCAGCCGGGGACAGGGGGATACTGAAGCTTTCTTT,CATSRGQGDTEAFF
TRBJ1-6,NA,TRBD1,TRBV7-6,TGTGCCAGCAGCATGGACAGGGACTCCTATAATTCACCCCTCCACTTT,CASSMDRDSYNSPLHF
TRBJ1-5,NA,TRBD1,TRBV7-2,TGTGCCAGCAGGTCTCCAGGGGGCCAGCCCCAGCATTTT,CASRSPGGQPQHF
TRBJ2-5,few,NA,TRBV5-8,TGTGCCAGCTCGGGACAAGGGGGATACCAAGAGACCCAGTACTTC,CASSGQGGYQETQYF
TRBJ1-2,NA,TRBD1,TRBV28,TGTGCCAGCAGTACAGGGGGATACCTATATGGCTACACCTTC,CASSTGGYLYGYTF
TRBJ2-3,NA,TRBD2,TRBV5-4,TGTGCCAGCAGCTCCCCTAGCGGGGGGAACACAGATACGCAGTATTTT,CASSSPSGGNTDTQYF
TRBJ1-1,NA,NA,TRBV5-1,TGCGCCAGCAGCTTAAGGGTCTCCACTGAAGCTTTCTTT,CASSLRVSTEAFF
TRBJ2-1,NA,TRBD1,TRBV6-5,TGTGCCAGCAGCCTGGACAGGGCTCCTAGCAATGAGCAGTTCTTC,CASSLDRAPSNEQFF
TRBJ1-2,NA,NA,TRBV4-1,TGCGCCAGCAGCCCCGACAGTAACTATGGCTACACCTTC,CASSPDSNYGYTF
TRBJ2-2,NA,NA,TRBV7-9,TGTGCCAGCAGCTTATTCCGGGACCCCGGGGAGCTGTTTTTT,CASSLFRDPGELFF